These T cell receptor beta chains were read from a single sample in a study of regulatory and conventional T cells in RAG deficiency. TCRdb's table, derived via immunoSEQ multiplex PCR, lists solely in-frame clones and lacks some. The sample yields about 30,000 clones, around 96% seen once. Another study also made use of these data, one on regulatory T cells.

The sample was CD25- CD4+ T cells sorted from blood. These receptors were taken from a human donor in good health. CDR3s include the opening cysteine and the closing phenylalanine or tryptophan. A D gene is named only where the DNA matches it firmly. Clone size, where shown, is once, few, many, or a class for clones that have expanded.

TRBV7-3	TRBJ2-7	NA	NA	TGTGCCAGCAGCTTAAATTTGGCTGCCCCAGAGCAGTACTTC	CASSLNLAAPEQYF
TRBV5-6	TRBJ2-3	TRBD2	NA	TGTGCCAGCCATAGCGGGGGTTCAGATACGCAGTATTTT	CASHSGGSDTQYF
TRBV6-1	TRBJ1-5	NA	once	TGTGCCAGCAGTGACAACAGGGCAAGGCAGCCCCAGCATTTT	CASSDNRARQPQHF
TRBV4-2	TRBJ1-2	TRBD1	NA	TGTGCCAGCAGCCAGACTAGGACAGGGGGCGCGGGCTACACCTTC	CASSQTRTGGAGYTF
TRBV7-6	TRBJ2-3	TRBD1	NA	TGTGCCAGCAGCCCGGGACAGATAAGCACAGATACGCAGTATTTT	CASSPGQISTDTQYF
TRBV7-3	TRBJ2-3	NA	NA	TGTGCCAGCAGCTTAACGTTTGACGGGAGTGGAGATACGCAGTATTTT	CASSLTFDGSGDTQYF
TRBV29-1	TRBJ1-2	NA	NA	TGCAGCGTTGTTATAGGGGGACTACGCTATGGCTACACCTTC	CSVVIGGLRYGYTF
TRBV7-6	TRBJ2-1	NA	NA	TGTGCCAGCAGCCTGACTAACAATGAGCAGTTCTTC	CASSLTNNEQFF
TRBV10-2	TRBJ2-1	TRBD2	NA	TGCGCCAGCAGTGAGCCTTCCGGGACTAGCGGGAAGAATGAGCAGTTCTTC	CASSEPSGTSGKNEQFF
TRBV6-5	TRBJ1-3	TRBD1	NA	TGTGCCAGCAGTTCGACAGGGGGAAACACCATATATTTT	CASSSTGGNTIYF
TRBV19	TRBJ2-7	TRBD1	NA	TGTGCCAGTAGCATGGGCGACAGGGGAGACTACGAGCAGTACTTC	CASSMGDRGDYEQYF
TRBV6-5	TRBJ1-2	NA	once	TGTGCCAGCAGCCCAGGTGGATATGGCTACACCTTC	CASSPGGYGYTF
TRBV27	TRBJ2-7	NA	NA	TGTGCCGCGGGGCAGGGACGCTACGAGCAGTACTTC	CAAGQGRYEQYF
TRBV10-1	TRBJ1-1	NA	NA	TGCGCCAGCAGTAAACAGGGAAGTGGCACTGAAGCTTTCTTT	CASSKQGSGTEAFF
TRBV6-1	TRBJ1-3	NA	few	TGTGCCAGCAGCGGGCAGGGTAAGGACCTCGGCACCATATATTTT	CASSGQGKDLGTIYF
TRBV7-3	TRBJ1-1	TRBD1	NA	TGTGCCAGCAGCTCCGCCGGGACAGAGGGCACTGAAGCTTTCTTT	CASSSAGTEGTEAFF
TRBV27	TRBJ1-4	NA	NA	TGTGCCAGCAGTTCACTTCCTAAGGTGCAGGGACATAGCACTAATGAAAAACTGTTTTTT	CASSSLPKVQGHSTNEKLFF
TRBV6-1	TRBJ2-2	NA	once	TGTGCCAGCGTCCGAGCGGGGAACACCGGGGAGCTGTTTTTT	CASVRAGNTGELFF
TRBV5-6	TRBJ1-5	TRBD1	NA	TGTGCCAGCAGCTTGAACGGGGTACAGGGGGCGGAACAGCCCCAGCATTTT	CASSLNGVQGAEQPQHF
TRBV5-4	TRBJ1-1	NA	NA	TGTGCCAGCAGCATCTCAGGGGTAAACACTGAAGCTTTCTTT	CASSISGVNTEAFF
TRBV30	TRBJ1-5	NA	NA	TGTGCCTGGAGTGTGGGCCGCCAGGGCAATCAGCCCCAGCATTTT	CAWSVGRQGNQPQHF
TRBV19	TRBJ2-6	NA	NA	TGTGCCAGTAGTACAAACCAGGGATCTGGGGCCAACGTCCTGACTTTC	CASSTNQGSGANVLTF
TRBV5-1	TRBJ1-5	NA	NA	TGCGCCAGCAGCGTCAGTAGCAATCAGCCCCAGCATTTT	CASSVSSNQPQHF
TRBV12-5	TRBJ1-6	NA	NA	TGTGCTAGTGGTATGAGGATGAATTCACCCCTCCACTTT	CASGMRMNSPLHF
TRBV5-1	TRBJ1-5	NA	NA	TGCGCCAGCAGCTTGGAAGGACAGCAGCCCCAGCATTTT	CASSLEGQQPQHF
TRBV19	TRBJ2-1	NA	NA	TGTGCCAGTAGTATGGGGTTTGAGGGCAGCTCCTACAATGAGCAGTTCTTC	CASSMGFEGSSYNEQFF
TRBV5-5	TRBJ2-6	NA	NA	TGTGCCAGCAGCTTTCAAGGGGCGCTGGCTGGGGCCAACGTCCTGACTTTC	CASSFQGALAGANVLTF
TRBV7-6	TRBJ1-6	NA	once	TGTGCCAGCAGAGAGACAGTGAATAATTCCCCCCTCCACTTT	CASRETVNNSPLHF
TRBV19	TRBJ2-1	TRBD1	NA	TGTGCCAGTAGAACGGACAGGGGGCCCTACAATGAGCAGTTCTTC	CASRTDRGPYNEQFF
TRBV5-6	TRBJ1-1	TRBD1	NA	TGTGCCAGCAGCTTGGATAGACAGGGTGTGCCTGAAGCTTTCTTT	CASSLDRQGVPEAFF
TRBV27	TRBJ2-5	TRBD1	NA	TGTGCCAGCAGCCGGAAAGGACAGGGAAAAGAGACCCAGTACTTC	CASSRKGQGKETQYF
TRBV7-8	TRBJ2-7	NA	NA	TGTGCCAGCAGCTTAGCCAGGGCAGGCCTTCACTCCTACGAGCAGTACTTC	CASSLARAGLHSYEQYF
TRBV18	TRBJ2-5	TRBD2	NA	TGTGCCAGCTCACCTCCTGGACTAGCGGGAGGAGAGACCCAGTACTTC	CASSPPGLAGGETQYF
TRBV30	TRBJ2-2	NA	NA	TGTGCCTTATCACAGGAAATTAACACCGGGGAGCTGTTTTTT	CALSQEINTGELFF
TRBV2	TRBJ2-7	NA	NA	TGTGCCAGCAGGGACTTAGACTACGAGCAGTACTTC	CASRDLDYEQYF
TRBV7-9	TRBJ2-7	NA	NA	TGTGCCAGCAGTAACAGGGTGGTATACGAGCAGTACTTC	CASSNRVVYEQYF
TRBV25-1	TRBJ1-4	NA	once	TGTGCCAGCGGGGATGCGGGGGCGGAAGAAAAACTGTTTTTT	CASGDAGAEEKLFF